This T cell receptor (beta chain) is drawn from a study of blood T cell repertoires in COVID-19. Turning to the study itself: The United States, Italy and Spain supplied acute and convalescent COVID-19 samples. T cells, B-cell-depleted T cells, or PBMCs provided the cDNA or gDNA that served as material.

Germline CDR1 and CDR2: SNHLY and FYNNEI. The CDR3 is 12 amino acids. Trimming shortened V by 4 bases and J by 3 bases, and 4 bases separated the two germline ends. Generated by immunoSEQ multiplex PCR, the TCRdb table keeps only in-frame clones and is missing some. The table lists fewer than 350,000 clones, around 90% of them singletons. Seattle patients were enrolled while actively infected and followed longitudinally. The source material was peripheral blood. The clonotype comes from an older woman with COVID-19, enrolled during active disease. The chain couples TRBV2 to TRBJ2-1; D unclear. CDR3 region: CASSGLYNEQFF. The CDR3 DNA reads TGTGCCAGCAGTGGACTCTACAATGAGCAGTTCTTC.